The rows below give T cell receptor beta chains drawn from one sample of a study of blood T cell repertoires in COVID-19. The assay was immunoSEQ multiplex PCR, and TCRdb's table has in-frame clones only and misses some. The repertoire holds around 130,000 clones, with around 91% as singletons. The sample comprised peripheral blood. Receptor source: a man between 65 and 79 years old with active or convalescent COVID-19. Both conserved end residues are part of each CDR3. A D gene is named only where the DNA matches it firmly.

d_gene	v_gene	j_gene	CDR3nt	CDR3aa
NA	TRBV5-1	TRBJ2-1	TGCGCCAGCAGCCGGGAGCCGCTTATCTACAATGAGCAGTTCTTC	CASSREPLIYNEQFF
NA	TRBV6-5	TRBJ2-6	TGTGCCAGCAACGAGATTGGGGCCAACGTCCTGACTTTC	CASNEIGANVLTF
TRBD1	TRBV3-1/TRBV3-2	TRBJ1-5	TGTGCCAGCAGCCACAGGGGGTTTAGCAATCAGCCCCAGCATTTT	CASSHRGFSNQPQHF
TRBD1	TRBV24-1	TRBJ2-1	TGTGCCACCAGTGATCCAGGGGGCAGCTACAATGAGCAGTTCTTC	CATSDPGGSYNEQFF
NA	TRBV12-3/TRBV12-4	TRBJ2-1	TGTGCCAGCAGTTTGTACGGGAACAATGAGCAGTTCTTC	CASSLYGNNEQFF
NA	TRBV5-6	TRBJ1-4	TGTGCCAGCAGCTTCGGGACAACTGAAAAACTGTTTTTT	CASSFGTTEKLFF
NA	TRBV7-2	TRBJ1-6	TGTGCCAGCAGCTTAGCGGGGGGACGGAACCTTAATTCACCCCTCCACTTT	CASSLAGGRNLNSPLHF
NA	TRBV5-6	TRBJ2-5	TGTGCCAGCAGCTTGAGGTTTGCGGGACTTATCGAGACCCAGTACTTC	CASSLRFAGLIETQYF
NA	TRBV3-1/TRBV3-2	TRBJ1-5	TGTGCCAGCAGCTCAGCGGGGTTAGGGGATAGCAATCAGCCCCAGCATTTT	CASSSAGLGDSNQPQHF
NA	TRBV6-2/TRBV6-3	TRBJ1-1	TGTGCCAGCAGCCCTATGGTATCGAGCACTGAAGCTTTCTTT	CASSPMVSSTEAFF
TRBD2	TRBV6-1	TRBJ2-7	TGTGCCAGCAGTGAGGGGCTAGCGGCGGACTACGAGCAGTACTTC	CASSEGLAADYEQYF
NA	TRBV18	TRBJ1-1	TGTGCCAGCTCACCCATTGACGGACTGATGAACACTGAAGCTTTCTTT	CASSPIDGLMNTEAFF
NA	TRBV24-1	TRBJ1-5	TGTGCCACCAGTGATTTGTATAGCAATCAGCCCCAGCATTTT	CATSDLYSNQPQHF
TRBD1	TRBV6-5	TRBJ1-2	TGTGCCAGCAGCCGAGACAGGGGCGGCTACACCTTC	CASSRDRGGYTF
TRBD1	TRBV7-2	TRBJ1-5	TGTGCCAGCAGCTACCGACAGGGGGGAAATCAGCCCCAGCATTTT	CASSYRQGGNQPQHF
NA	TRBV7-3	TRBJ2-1	TGTGCCAGCAGCTCGCACGAGGGACTGCTATACAATGAGCAGTTCTTC	CASSSHEGLLYNEQFF
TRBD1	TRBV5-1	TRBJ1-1	TGCGCCAGCAGCGAAGGCGAGGGGGCAGGGACTGAAGCTTTCTTT	CASSEGEGAGTEAFF
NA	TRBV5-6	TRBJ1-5	TGTGCCAGCAGCTTGGGACAACTTGATCAGCCCCAGCATTTT	CASSLGQLDQPQHF
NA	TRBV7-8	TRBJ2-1	TGTGCCAGCAGCTGGGGGCGGGAGAAGGATGAGCAGTTCTTC	CASSWGREKDEQFF
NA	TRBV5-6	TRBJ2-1	TGTGCCAGCAGCTTGCGGTGGGAGCAGTTCTTC	CASSLRWEQFF
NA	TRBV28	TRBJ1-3	TGTGCCAGCAGTGGTTACTATAGCTCTGGAAACACCATATATTTT	CASSGYYSSGNTIYF
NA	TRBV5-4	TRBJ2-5	TGTGCCAGCAACAATCAAGAGACCCAGTACTTC	CASNNQETQYF
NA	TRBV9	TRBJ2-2	TGTGCCAGCAGCGTAGAACTAGCAGTGAACACCGGGGAGCTGTTTTTT	CASSVELAVNTGELFF
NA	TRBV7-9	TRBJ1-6	TGTGCCAGCAGCTTAGGGAGTATGGGGGGTGATTCACCCCTCCACTTT	CASSLGSMGGDSPLHF
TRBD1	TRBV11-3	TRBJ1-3	TGTGCCAGCAGCTGCCTGGACAGGGGTCCCTCTGGAAACACCATATATTTT	CASSCLDRGPSGNTIYF